The 30 T cell receptor beta chains reported below all come from one sample, sequenced in a study of blood T cell repertoires in COVID-19. Some clones are missing from TCRdb's copy, which holds only in-frame ones; the method was immunoSEQ multiplex PCR. The sample includes fewer than 25,000 clones, about 90% of them seen just once. What was sequenced was peripheral blood. Source of these receptors: a human donor with active COVID-19. The donor label of this sample is uncertain.

V usage is TRBV19 and J usage is TRBJ2-2; D unclear. This CDR3 has 16 amino acids. CDR1 is LNHDA, CDR2 SQIVND, per germline (reference sequence). Trimming stripped 2 bases from V and 3 bases from J, with 13 bases between. CDR3 in amino acids: CASSILSVFYTGELFF. The CDR3 DNA sequence: TGTGCCAGTAGTATATTGTCTGTGTTCTACACCGGGGAGCTGTTTTTT. Drawing the rest from reference TRBV19 and TRBJ2-2, the complete variable domain is DGGITQSPKYLFRKEGQNVTLSCEQNLNHDAMYWYRQDPGQGLRLIYYSQIVNDFQKGDIAEGYSVSREKKESFPLTVTSAQKNPTAFYLCASSILSVFYTGELFFGEGSRLTVL.

The rearrangement joins TRBV9 to TRBJ1-3; no clear D gene. This CDR3 contains 15 residues. In germline, CDR1 is SGDLS, CDR2 YYNGEE. V was pared by 5 bases and J by 2 bases, with 14 bases between. For the CDR3, the DNA is TGTGCCAGCAGTCTGTCCGGGGAAGCTGGAAACACCATATATTTT. This gives the protein CASSLSGEAGNTIYF.

The rearrangement joins TRBV27 to TRBJ2-7, with 13 bases identical to TRBD2. Germline V CDR1 and CDR2: MNHEY, SMNVEV (reference sequence). This CDR3 has 18 amino acids. V lost 4 bases to trimming and J lost 4 bases; unmatched junction nucleotides: 13. The CDR3 loop is CASSSPGQPGLAGYEQYF. Here the CDR3 DNA reads TGTGCCAGCAGTTCTCCGGGACAGCCGGGACTAGCGGGGTACGAGCAGTACTTC.

The chain joins TRBV3-1 (or the pseudogene TRBV3-2) to TRBJ1-2, with a tentative D call TRBD1 (5 bases). CDR3 length equals 14 residues. Germline lookup yields CDR1 LGHDT and CDR2 YNNKEL (reference sequence). With 4 bases removed from V and 8 bases from J, the gap between germline ends came to 17 bases. CDR3 residues: CASSPPGTPGGYTF. CDR3 coding DNA: TGTGCCAGCAGCCCCCCTGGGACTCCGGGAGGCTACACCTTC.

This clone was observed a handful of times. This chain links TRBV7-2 with TRBJ2-3; 9 positions agree with TRBD2. V gave up 0 bases and J gave up 4 bases; unmatched junction bases: 5. CDR1 is SGHTA and CDR2 is FQGNSA in the germline V gene. CDR3 length: 16 amino acids. CDR3 residues: CASSLAASGASDTQYF. The CDR3 region has the DNA TGTGCCAGCAGCTTAGCGGCTAGCGGGGCATCAGATACGCAGTATTTT. Drawing the rest from reference TRBV7-2 and TRBJ2-3, the complete variable domain is GAGVSQSPSNKVTEKGKDVELRCDPISGHTALYWYRQSLGQGLEFLIYFQGNSAPDKSGLPSDRFSAERTGGSVSTLTIQRTQQEDSAVYLCASSLAASGASDTQYFGPGTRLTVL.

V gene TRBV4-2 combines with J gene TRBJ1-1; D is possibly TRBD1 (5 bases). CDR1 is LGHNA and CDR2 is YNFKEQ in the germline V gene. The CDR3 spans 15 residues. Trimming cost V 0 bases and J 1 base, with 9 bases left between them. The CDR3 DNA reads as TGTGCCAGCAGCCAAGATCGCCAGGGGAACACTGAAGCTTTCTTT. Protein: CASSQDRQGNTEAFF.

V usage is TRBV4-1 and J usage is TRBJ2-2; 9 nucleotides align to TRBD2. The CDR3 covers 18 residues. Germline CDR1 is MGHRA and CDR2 is YSYEKL. Trimming took 0 bases from V and 5 from J; bases not matched to a gene: 10. The CDR3: CASSQDARGGARTGELFF. The CDR3 DNA follows: TGCGCCAGCAGCCAAGACGCTCGCGGGGGGGCCAGGACCGGGGAGCTGTTTTTT.

This CDR3 reads CASSRDRVLETQYF. For the CDR3, the DNA is TGCGCCAGCAGCCGGGACAGGGTATTAGAGACCCAGTACTTC. This chain connects TRBV5-1 to TRBJ2-5; 9 bases fit TRBD1. Germline CDR1 is SGHRS and CDR2 is YFSETQ. This CDR3 has 14 residues. With 4 bases clipped from V and 4 bases from J, the junction kept 5 bases outside the gene matches.

The chain links TRBV3-1 (or the pseudogene TRBV3-2) to TRBJ2-3, with D maybe TRBD2 (6 bases). Trimming removed 4 bases from V and 8 bases from J, with 16 bases in between. CDR1 and CDR2 from the germline V gene are LGHDT and YNNKEL (reference sequence). The CDR3 loop spans 14 amino acids. CDR3 in DNA: TGTGCCAGCAGCCCAGCGGCAGGGCGGGGTACGCAGTATTTT. The encoded protein is CASSPAAGRGTQYF.

This clone was seen once. J is TRBJ1-2 and V is TRBV7-8; a weak D match, TRBD1 (6 bases). This CDR3 has 17 amino acids. The germline V gene has CDR1 SGHVS and CDR2 FQNEAQ. Trimming cost V 2 bases and J 3 bases, with 19 bases left between them. CDR3 amino acids: CASSLSEAGEKYYGYTF. The CDR3 DNA reads TGTGCCAGCAGCTTAAGTGAGGCAGGGGAAAAATACTATGGCTACACCTTC.

This clone was found a few times. This chain uses TRBV4-1 with TRBJ2-1; D is uncertain. Trimming took off 0 bases at V and 0 bases at J, with 9 bases between the two ends. In germline, CDR1 is MGHRA, CDR2 YSYEKL. The CDR3 totals 16 residues. CDR3 in DNA: TGCGCCAGCAGCCAAGATCTGCAGAACTCCTACAATGAGCAGTTCTTC. Its translation: CASSQDLQNSYNEQFF.

V gene TRBV10-3 combines with J gene TRBJ1-3; 8 nucleotides match TRBD1. Germline-derived CDR1 and CDR2 are ENHRY and SYGVKD. The CDR3 is 15 amino acids. The J segment lost 2 bases and the V segment lost 4 bases, leaving 4 bases of the junction unmatched. DNA for the CDR3: TGTGCCATCAGTGGTGTGACAGGGGCTGGAAACACCATATATTTT. This sequence encodes CAISGVTGAGNTIYF.

This chain links TRBV19 with TRBJ1-1; 9 bases fit TRBD1. Germline V gene data show CDR1 as LNHDA and CDR2 as SQIVND (reference sequence). The CDR3 is made up of 14 amino acids. Losses at the gene ends were 6 bases for V and 0 bases for J; bases not matched to a gene: 2. The CDR3 DNA follows: TGTGCCAGTAGAGGACAGGGGTTGAACACTGAAGCTTTCTTT. Its protein product is CASRGQGLNTEAFF.

This chain uses TRBV2 with TRBJ1-2; 9 bases agree with TRBD1. The CDR3 totals 13 residues. After removal of 6 bases from V and 4 bases from J, the junction contained 3 bases not matched to a gene. Germline V gene lookup returns CDR1 SNHLY and CDR2 FYNNEI. The CDR3: CASRQGASYGYTF. CDR3 coding DNA: TGTGCCAGCAGACAGGGGGCCTCCTATGGCTACACCTTC.

The chain couples TRBV7-3 to TRBJ1-6, with 9 nucleotides matching TRBD1. The CDR3 is 15 amino acids. Germline assignment: CDR1 SGHTA and CDR2 FQGTGA. Trimming removed 4 bases from V and 7 bases from J; junction bases left unmatched: 5. This CDR3 reads CASSSTGTGNSPLHF. CDR3 sequence (DNA): TGTGCCAGCAGCTCCACCGGGACAGGGAATTCACCCCTCCACTTT.

The table lists this clone with a few counts. V and J are TRBV2 and TRBJ1-6; tentatively, D is TRBD1 (6 bases). Trimming removed 6 bases from V and 0 bases from J, with 24 bases in between. The CDR3 sequence is 20 residues long. CDR1 SNHLY and CDR2 FYNNEI come from the germline V gene. In nucleotides, the CDR3 is TGTGCCAGCAGGGGTTCGGGACACCTCCGTTTAAGCTCCTATAATTCACCCCTCCACTTT. Its translation is CASRGSGHLRLSSYNSPLHF.

The chain employs TRBV28 and TRBJ2-7, with 8 bases aligning to TRBD1. The CDR3 length is 12 residues. The germline CDR1 and CDR2 sequences are MDHEN and SYDVKM. V lost 7 bases, J lost 3 bases, and 2 bases stayed unmatched. CDR3 bases: TGTGCCAGCATAACAGGGGGCTACGAGCAGTACTTC. This encodes CASITGGYEQYF. Full variable domain (outside the CDR3, taken from reference TRBV28 and TRBJ2-7): DVKVTQSSRYLVKRTGEKVFLECVQDMDHENMFWYRQDPGLGLRLIYFSYDVKMKEKGDIPEGYSVSREKKERFSLILESASTNQTSMYLCASITGGYEQYFGPGTRLTVT.

The rearrangement joins TRBV14 to TRBJ1-2; D unclear. Germline V gene sequence: CDR1 SGHDN, CDR2 FVKESK. The CDR3 spans 13 residues. V was clipped by 2 bases and J by 2 bases, with 6 bases between them. Here the CDR3 DNA reads TGTGCCAGCAGCCAATCGTTAAACTATGGCTACACCTTC. Its translation: CASSQSLNYGYTF.

The chain links TRBV15 to TRBJ2-7; TRBD1 is a possible D gene (8 bases). This CDR3 has 17 residues. V lost 5 bases and J 1 base, leaving 21 bases between the germline ends. Germline V gives CDR1 LNHNV, CDR2 YYDKDF (reference sequence). CDR3: CATSDLQGGVRSYEQYF. The CDR3 DNA is TGTGCCACCAGCGACCTACAGGGGGGGGTCCGATCCTACGAGCAGTACTTC.

This chain connects TRBV21-1 to TRBJ2-7; no check of the table's D call, TRBD2, against the DNA was made. TRBV21-1 is designated a pseudogene. The length of the CDR3 is 17 residues. CDR3 nucleotide sequence: TGTGCCAGCAGCAATAGGGAACTAGCGGGTTACTCCTACGAGCAGTACTTC. Its protein product is CASSNRELAGYSYEQYF.

This chain links TRBV11-2 with TRBJ2-1; D unresolved. Looked up from germline, CDR1 is SGHAT and CDR2 is FQNNGV. The CDR3 runs to 11 residues. V dropped 5 bases and J dropped 13 bases, with 12 bases sitting between them. CDR3 DNA: TGTGCCAGCAGCCTTTCGTTGTTCCAGTTCTTC. Its translation is CASSLSLFQFF.

The CDR3 here is CASSSAPGDEQYF. DNA for the CDR3: TGCGCCAGCAGCTCGGCCCCGGGAGACGAGCAGTACTTC. This chain uses TRBV5-1 with TRBJ2-7; perhaps TRBD2 as D (6 bases). There are 13 residues in the CDR3. Deletions cut 3 bases from V and 5 bases from J, with 12 bases between. Germline V gives CDR1 SGHRS, CDR2 YFSETQ.

The V and J genes are TRBV9 and TRBJ2-1, with 9 bases matching TRBD2. Germline V gene data show CDR1 as SGDLS and CDR2 as YYNGEE. Losses at the gene ends were 3 bases for V and 6 bases for J; bases not matched to a gene: 7. The CDR3 length is 15 residues. The CDR3 reads CASSAWRGGGNEQFF. The DNA of the CDR3 is TGTGCCAGCAGCGCGTGGCGGGGGGGCGGCAATGAGCAGTTCTTC.

The chain employs TRBV4-1 and TRBJ2-7, with D tentatively TRBD1 (5 bases). Per germline, CDR1 MGHRA and CDR2 YSYEKL. Trimming took 3 bases from V and 5 from J, leaving 11 bases between them. The CDR3 runs 13 residues. In DNA, the CDR3 is TGCGCCAGCAGCCAGGGCCCAGGGCACGAGCAGTACTTC. This translates into CASSQGPGHEQYF.

In DNA, the CDR3 is TGTGCCAGCAGCTTGGGCAGGGGAAGCAATCAGCCCCAGCATTTT. Its protein product is CASSLGRGSNQPQHF. The chain carries TRBV7-2 and TRBJ1-5, with a possible D match to TRBD1 (6 bases). There are 15 residues in the CDR3. Germline V gene lookup returns CDR1 SGHTA and CDR2 FQGNSA. V lost 3 bases and J lost 1, with 10 bases in between.

The gene calls are TRBV9 and TRBJ1-5, with D unresolved. This CDR3 comprises 15 residues. V lost 0 bases to trimming and J lost 0 bases, with 7 bases between them. Germline CDR1 SGDLS, CDR2 YYNGEE. Here the CDR3 reads CASSVGGHSNQPQHF. CDR3 DNA: TGTGCCAGCAGCGTAGGCGGCCATAGCAATCAGCCCCAGCATTTT. Complete variable domain (other parts from reference TRBV9 and TRBJ1-5): DSGVTQTPKHLITATGQRVTLRCSPRSGDLSVYWYQQSLDQGLQFLIQYYNGEERAKGNILERFSAQQFPDLHSELNLSSLELGDSALYFCASSVGGHSNQPQHFGDGTRLSIL.

DNA for the CDR3: TGCGCCAGCAGCCAAGGGTGGATGGGGGGGGCATCCTACGAGCAGTACTTC. Encoded protein: CASSQGWMGGASYEQYF. The chain combines TRBV4-1 with TRBJ2-7; TRBD2 might be the D (7 bases). The CDR3 length is 17 residues. V gave up 1 base and J gave up 1 base, with 17 bases separating them. Germline values: CDR1 MGHRA, CDR2 YSYEKL.

The V gene is TRBV24-1, the J gene TRBJ1-2; 8 bases fit TRBD1. The CDR3 covers 14 residues. CDR1 and CDR2 from the germline V gene are KGHDR and SFDVKD. Trimming took 9 bases from V and 6 from J; bases not matched to a gene: 11. The CDR3 sequence is CATGTTGVINGYTF. Here the CDR3 DNA reads TGTGCCACCGGAACGACAGGGGTAATTAATGGCTACACCTTC.

CDR3 loop: CAISDTGKKNGYTF. The DNA for the CDR3 is TGTGCCATCAGTGATACAGGGAAGAAGAATGGCTACACCTTC. The J gene is TRBJ1-2, the V gene TRBV10-3; TRBD1 is a possible D gene (6 bases). Germline CDR1 is ENHRY and CDR2 is SYGVKD. CDR3 length equals 14 residues. V lost 3 bases, J lost 6 bases, and 14 bases lay in between.

This chain connects TRBV6-2 or TRBV6-3 to TRBJ2-2, with a weak D call TRBD1 (6 bases). V was clipped by 4 bases and J by 1 base, with 16 bases between them. The germline V gene encodes CDR1 MNHEY and CDR2 SVGEGT. CDR3 length: 17 amino acids. The CDR3 DNA sequence: TGTGCCAGCAGTTCGGAGGCCGCAGGGGAGAACACCGGGGAGCTGTTTTTT. This codes for CASSSEAAGENTGELFF.